The clone carrying this T cell receptor beta chain has a count of ten or more. The junction does not match germline at one end; this may be a read error. MiXCR was run by TCRdb on the RT-PCR reads, yielding one entry per CDR3 protein. In the table there are more than 550,000 distinct CDR3 sequences, 12% to 15% of which are singletons. Germline CDR1 WSHSY, CDR2 SAAADI. This CDR3 region has 18 residues. The TCR originated in a female donor in good health, serving as a healthy control. The rearrangement links TRBV10-2 to TRBJ2-3; maybe TRBD1 (5 bases). The specimen sequenced was memory CD4+ T cells from blood. The CDR3 protein is CASREFSDTPLRADTQYF. Written as DNA, the CDR3 is TGCGCCAGCAGGGAGTTCTCGGACACCCCACTACGGGCAGATACGCAGTATTTT.